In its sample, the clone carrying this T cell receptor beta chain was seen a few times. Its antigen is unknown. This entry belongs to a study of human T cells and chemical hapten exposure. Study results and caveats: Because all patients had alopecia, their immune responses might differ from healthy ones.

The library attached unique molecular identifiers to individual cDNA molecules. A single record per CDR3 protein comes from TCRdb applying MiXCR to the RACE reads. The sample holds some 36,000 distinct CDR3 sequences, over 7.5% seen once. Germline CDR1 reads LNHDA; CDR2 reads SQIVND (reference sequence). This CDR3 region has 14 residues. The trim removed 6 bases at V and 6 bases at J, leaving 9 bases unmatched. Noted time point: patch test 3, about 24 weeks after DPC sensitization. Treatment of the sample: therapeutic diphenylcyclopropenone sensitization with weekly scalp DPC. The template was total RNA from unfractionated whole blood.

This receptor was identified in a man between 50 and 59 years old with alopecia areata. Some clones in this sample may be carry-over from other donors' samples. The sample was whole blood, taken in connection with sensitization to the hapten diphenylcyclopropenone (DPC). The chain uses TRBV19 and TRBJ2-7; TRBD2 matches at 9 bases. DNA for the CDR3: TGTGCCAGTAGGGTCGGGCAACTAGCGGGCGAGCAGTACTTC. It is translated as CASRVGQLAGEQYF.